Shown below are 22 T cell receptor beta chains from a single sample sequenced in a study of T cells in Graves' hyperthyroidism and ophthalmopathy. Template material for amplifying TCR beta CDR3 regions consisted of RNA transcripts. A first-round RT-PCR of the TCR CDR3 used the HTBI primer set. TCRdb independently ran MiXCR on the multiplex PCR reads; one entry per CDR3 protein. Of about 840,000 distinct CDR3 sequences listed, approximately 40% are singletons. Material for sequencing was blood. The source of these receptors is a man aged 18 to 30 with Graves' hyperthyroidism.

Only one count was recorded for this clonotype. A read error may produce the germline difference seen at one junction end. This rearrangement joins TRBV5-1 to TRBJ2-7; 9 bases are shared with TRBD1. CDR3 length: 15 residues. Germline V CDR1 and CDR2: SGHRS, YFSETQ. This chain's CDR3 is CASSLGGTGYYEQYF. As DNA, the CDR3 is TGTGCCAGCAGCTTGGGAGGGACAGGGTATTACGAGCAGTACTTC.

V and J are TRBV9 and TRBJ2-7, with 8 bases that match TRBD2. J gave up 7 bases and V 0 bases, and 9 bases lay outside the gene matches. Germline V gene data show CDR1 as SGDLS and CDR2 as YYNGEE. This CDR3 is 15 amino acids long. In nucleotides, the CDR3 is TGTGCCAGCAGCGTAGAAGCGGGAGCGTACCAAGAGCAGTACTTC. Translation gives CASSVEAGAYQEQYF.

This CDR3 is CASSTGQTQETQYF. The CDR3 bases are TGTGCCAGTAGTACGGGACAGACCCAAGAGACCCAGTACTTC. This chain joins TRBV19 and TRBJ2-5, with 7 bases matching TRBD1. Per germline, CDR1 LNHDA and CDR2 SQIVND (reference sequence). The CDR3 has 14 residues. J lost 1 base, V lost 4 bases, and 3 bases had no gene match.

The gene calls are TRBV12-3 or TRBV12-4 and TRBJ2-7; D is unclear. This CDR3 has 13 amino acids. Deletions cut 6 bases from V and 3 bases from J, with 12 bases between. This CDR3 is CASSLNYIYEQYF. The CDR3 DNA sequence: TGTGCCAGCAGCCTTAATTACATCTACGAGCAGTACTTC.

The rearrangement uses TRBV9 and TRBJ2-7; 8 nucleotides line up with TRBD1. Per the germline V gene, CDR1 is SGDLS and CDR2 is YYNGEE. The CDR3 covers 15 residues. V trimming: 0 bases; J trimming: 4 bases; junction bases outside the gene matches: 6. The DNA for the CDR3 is TGTGCCAGCAGCGTAGCTGAGGACAGGGATTACGAGCAGTACTTC. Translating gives CASSVAEDRDYEQYF.

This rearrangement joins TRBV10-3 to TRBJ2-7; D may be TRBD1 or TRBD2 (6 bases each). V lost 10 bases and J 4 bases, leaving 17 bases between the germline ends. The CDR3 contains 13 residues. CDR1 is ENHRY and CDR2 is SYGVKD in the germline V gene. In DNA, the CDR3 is TGTGCCAGCAGGAGGGACACCCCTTACGAGCAGTACTTC. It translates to CASRRDTPYEQYF.

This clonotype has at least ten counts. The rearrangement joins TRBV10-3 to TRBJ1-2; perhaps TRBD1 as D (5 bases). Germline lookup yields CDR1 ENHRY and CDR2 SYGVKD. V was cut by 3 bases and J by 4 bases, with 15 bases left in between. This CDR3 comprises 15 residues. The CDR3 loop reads CAISDSDKAIYGYTF. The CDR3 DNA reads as TGTGCCATCAGTGACTCGGACAAGGCAATCTATGGCTACACCTTC.

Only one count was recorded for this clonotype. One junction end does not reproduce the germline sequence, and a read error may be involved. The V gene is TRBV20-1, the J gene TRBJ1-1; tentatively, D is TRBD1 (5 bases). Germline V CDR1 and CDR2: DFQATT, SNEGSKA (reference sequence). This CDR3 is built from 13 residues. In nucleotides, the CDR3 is TGCAGTGCGTCTCCCGGGTCGGACACTGAAACTTTCTTT. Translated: CSASPGSDTETFF.

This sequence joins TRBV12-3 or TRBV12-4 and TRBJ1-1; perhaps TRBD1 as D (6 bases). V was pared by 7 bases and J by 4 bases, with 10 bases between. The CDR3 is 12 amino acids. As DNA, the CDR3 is TGTGCCAGCAACAGGGACGCCACTGAAGCTTTCTTT. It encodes CASNRDATEAFF.

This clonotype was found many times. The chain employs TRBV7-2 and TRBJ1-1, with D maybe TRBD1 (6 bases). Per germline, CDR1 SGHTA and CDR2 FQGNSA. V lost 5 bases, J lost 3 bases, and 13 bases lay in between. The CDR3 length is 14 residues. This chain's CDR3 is CASSMTGRDTEAFF. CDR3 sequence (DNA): TGTGCCAGCAGCATGACAGGACGCGACACTGAAGCTTTCTTT.

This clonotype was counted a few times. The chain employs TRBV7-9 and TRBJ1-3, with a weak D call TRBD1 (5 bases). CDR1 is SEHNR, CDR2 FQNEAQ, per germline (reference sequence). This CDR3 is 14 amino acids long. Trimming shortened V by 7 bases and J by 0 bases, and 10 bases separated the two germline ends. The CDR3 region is CASNQGVSGNTIYF. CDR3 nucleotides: TGTGCCAGCAACCAAGGGGTCTCTGGAAACACCATATATTTT.

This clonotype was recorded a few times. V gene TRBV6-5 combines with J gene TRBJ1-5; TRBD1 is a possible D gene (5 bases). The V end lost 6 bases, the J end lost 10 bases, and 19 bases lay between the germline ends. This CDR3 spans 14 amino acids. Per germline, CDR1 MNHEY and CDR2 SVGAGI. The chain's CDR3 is CASSEAGTLIPQHF. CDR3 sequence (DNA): TGTGCCAGCAGCGAGGCCGGGACCCTAATCCCCCAGCATTTT.

Here the CDR3 reads CASTDGSNTEAFF. The CDR3 coding sequence is TGTGCCAGCACTGACGGATCGAACACTGAAGCTTTCTTT. The chain has TRBV13 and TRBJ1-1; D is unresolved. Trimming stripped 7 bases from V and 1 base from J, with 10 bases between. Germline CDR1 PRHDT, CDR2 FYEKMQ (reference sequence). This CDR3 spans 13 amino acids.

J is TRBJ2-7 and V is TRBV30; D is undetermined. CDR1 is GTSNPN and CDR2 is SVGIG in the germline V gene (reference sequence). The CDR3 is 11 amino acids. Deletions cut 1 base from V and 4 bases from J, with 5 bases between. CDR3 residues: CAWSDTYEQYF. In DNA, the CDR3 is TGTGCCTGGAGTGATACATACGAGCAGTACTTC.

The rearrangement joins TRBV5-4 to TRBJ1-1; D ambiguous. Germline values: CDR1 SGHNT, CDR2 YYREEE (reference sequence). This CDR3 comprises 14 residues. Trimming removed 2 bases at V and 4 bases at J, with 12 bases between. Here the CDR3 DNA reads TGTGCCAGCAGCTTAGGCCCTGAGGGCACTGAAGCTTTCTTT. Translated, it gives CASSLGPEGTEAFF.

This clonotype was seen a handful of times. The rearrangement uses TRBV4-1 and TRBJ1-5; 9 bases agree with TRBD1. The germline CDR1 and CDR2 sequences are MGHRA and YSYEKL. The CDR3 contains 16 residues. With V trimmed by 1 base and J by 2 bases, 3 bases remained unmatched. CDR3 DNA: TGCGCCAGCAGCCAAGGACAGGGGGATCGCAATCAGCCCCAGCATTTT. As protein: CASSQGQGDRNQPQHF.

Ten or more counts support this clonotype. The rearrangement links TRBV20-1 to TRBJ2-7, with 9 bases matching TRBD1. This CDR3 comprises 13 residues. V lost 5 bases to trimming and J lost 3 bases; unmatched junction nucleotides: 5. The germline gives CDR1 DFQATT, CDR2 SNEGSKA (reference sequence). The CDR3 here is CSAYGTGSYEQYF. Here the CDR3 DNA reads TGCAGTGCTTACGGGACAGGGAGCTACGAGCAGTACTTC.

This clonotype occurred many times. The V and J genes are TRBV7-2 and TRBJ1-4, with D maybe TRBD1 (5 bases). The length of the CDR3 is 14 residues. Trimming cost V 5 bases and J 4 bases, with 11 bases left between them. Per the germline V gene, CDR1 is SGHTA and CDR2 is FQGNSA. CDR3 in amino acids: CASSPTGRNEKLFF. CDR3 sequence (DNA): TGTGCCAGCAGCCCTACAGGACGTAATGAAAAACTGTTTTTT.

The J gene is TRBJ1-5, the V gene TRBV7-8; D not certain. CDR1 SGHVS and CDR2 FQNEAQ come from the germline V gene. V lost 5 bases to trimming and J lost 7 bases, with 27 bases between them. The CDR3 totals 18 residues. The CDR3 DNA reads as TGTGCCAGCAGCACCACCCTACTCCGGGCCAACGGGAGCCAGCCCCAGCATTTT. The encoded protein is CASSTTLLRANGSQPQHF.

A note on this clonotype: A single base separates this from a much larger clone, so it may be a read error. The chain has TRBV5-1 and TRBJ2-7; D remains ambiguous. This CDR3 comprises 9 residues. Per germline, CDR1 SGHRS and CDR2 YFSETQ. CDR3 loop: CASTHEQYF. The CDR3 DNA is TGTGCCAGCACCCACGAGCAGTACTTC.

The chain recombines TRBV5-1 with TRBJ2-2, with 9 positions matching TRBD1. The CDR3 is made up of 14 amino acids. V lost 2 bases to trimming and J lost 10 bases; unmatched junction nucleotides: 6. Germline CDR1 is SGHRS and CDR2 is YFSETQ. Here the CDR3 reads CASSLQGAEAELFF. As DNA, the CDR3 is TGCGCCAGCAGCTTACAGGGGGCGGAGGCGGAGCTGTTTTTT.

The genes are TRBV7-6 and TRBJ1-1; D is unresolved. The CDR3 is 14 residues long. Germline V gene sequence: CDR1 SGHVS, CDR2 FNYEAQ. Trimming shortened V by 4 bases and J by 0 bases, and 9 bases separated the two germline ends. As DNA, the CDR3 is TGTGCCAGCAGCTCCCCCGGGATGAACACTGAAGCTTTCTTT. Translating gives CASSSPGMNTEAFF.